A single sample gave rise to the 27 T cell receptor beta chains below, sequenced in a study of long-term antiretroviral therapy in people with HIV. At the survey level, the v3.0 immunoSEQ assay was run. The data were produced by immunoSEQ multiplex PCR, yet TCRdb's version contains in-frame clones alone and is incomplete. The sample lists 39,000 or so clones, around 79% occurring once. Source: unsorted PBMCs, taken 0.6 years after starting antiretroviral therapy. These receptor sequences come from a young man with HIV.

This chain uses TRBV7-2 with TRBJ2-1, with D possibly matching TRBD2 (6 bases). This CDR3 is 13 amino acids long. Germline V gene lookup returns CDR1 SGHTA and CDR2 FQGNSA. V was clipped by 4 bases and J by 15 bases, with 19 bases between them. CDR3 loop: CASSSDYLSGRFF. The CDR3 DNA follows: TGTGCCAGCAGCTCGGACTATTTAAGCGGGCGGTTCTTC.

The CDR3 region is CASSLSGTSTDTQYF. CDR3 coding DNA: TGTGCCAGCAGCCTCAGCGGGACTAGCACAGATACGCAGTATTTT. This chain connects TRBV11-3 to TRBJ2-3; 7 nucleotides match TRBD2. This CDR3 has 15 residues. The ends lost 5 bases at V and 0 bases at J; junction bases unmatched: 5. The V gene's germline CDR1 is SGHNT and CDR2 YENEEA.

A single count supports this clone. V usage is TRBV6-1 and J usage is TRBJ2-7; no definite D call. The CDR3 is 11 amino acids. Germline V lookup: CDR1 MNHNS, CDR2 SASEGT. V was clipped by 4 bases and J by 3 bases, with 4 bases between them. CDR3 coding DNA: TGTGCCAGCAGTGGGTACTACGAGCAGTACTTC. Its translation is CASSGYYEQYF.

The V gene is TRBV4-3, the J gene TRBJ2-3, with a weak D call TRBD2 (5 bases). Germline values: CDR1 LGHNA, CDR2 YSLEER. Trimming stripped 1 base from V and 0 bases from J, with 17 bases between. The CDR3 is made up of 18 amino acids. CDR3 residues: CASSQGRLERTSTDTQYF. The CDR3 DNA reads as TGCGCCAGCAGCCAAGGAAGGTTAGAGCGGACTAGCACAGATACGCAGTATTTT.

The chain carries TRBV5-1 and TRBJ1-5; a possible D gene is TRBD1 (5 bases). Germline CDR1 SGHRS, CDR2 YFSETQ. The germline V and J ends were trimmed by 4 bases and 7 bases, with 18 bases remaining between them. This CDR3 is 15 amino acids long. The CDR3 nucleotides read TGCGCCAGCAGCCTCTCCGGGACGGTCGTCCAGCCCCAGCATTTT. Amino acids: CASSLSGTVVQPQHF.

This clone has only a few counts. This chain joins TRBV5-4 and TRBJ2-2; the match to TRBD2 covers 9 bases. The CDR3 is made up of 16 amino acids. V shed 3 bases and J 1 base; nucleotides not matched to a gene: 4. Germline V gene sequence: CDR1 SGHNT, CDR2 YYREEE (reference sequence). For the CDR3, the DNA is TGTGCCAGCAGCTCCCGTAGCGGGAGGAACACCGGGGAGCTGTTTTTT. It codes for CASSSRSGRNTGELFF.

The rearrangement joins TRBV18 to TRBJ2-7; D is unresolved. The ends were cut back, 3 bases at V and 4 bases at J, with 7 bases in the middle. CDR1 is KGHSH and CDR2 is LQKENI in the germline V gene. This CDR3 contains 12 residues. The DNA for the CDR3 is TGTGCCAGCTCACCGGGGAAATACGAGCAGTACTTC. Encoded protein: CASSPGKYEQYF.

This chain links TRBV7-6 with TRBJ2-2; D perhaps matches TRBD1 (5 bases). V lost 6 bases and J lost 7, with 15 bases in between. The CDR3 extends over 14 amino acids. CDR1 and CDR2 from the germline V gene are SGHVS and FNYEAQ. CDR3 coding DNA: TGTGCCAGCAGGCCAGCAGGGTTGGGCGGGGAGCTGTTTTTT. Encoded protein: CASRPAGLGGELFF.

This clone came up once. The chain couples TRBV4-3 to TRBJ2-3; no reliable D call. V was cut by 0 bases and J by 6 bases, with 13 bases left in between. Germline assignment: CDR1 LGHNA and CDR2 YSLEER. The CDR3 loop spans 15 amino acids. This CDR3 reads CASSQDRSVIDTQYF. CDR3 bases: TGCGCCAGCAGCCAAGATCGGTCGGTGATCGATACGCAGTATTTT.

This clone was counted only a few times. J is TRBJ2-1 and V is TRBV28; D may be TRBD1 or TRBD2 (5 bases each). The V gene lost 2 bases and the J gene lost 7 bases, with 15 bases spanning the gap. Germline-derived CDR1 and CDR2 are MDHEN and SYDVKM. The CDR3 consists of 15 residues. CDR3 residues: CASSLRDLTNNEQFF. In nucleotides, the CDR3 is TGTGCCAGCAGTTTAAGGGACCTTACCAATAATGAGCAGTTCTTC.

A few counts support this clone. The J gene is TRBJ2-1, the V gene TRBV28; 16 bases are shared with TRBD2. The CDR3 consists of 17 residues. In germline, CDR1 is MDHEN, CDR2 SYDVKM. The V and J ends lost 4 bases and 10 bases, in that order; junction bases with no gene match: 10. The DNA of the CDR3 is TGTGCCAGCAGTTCCCCATCGGGACTAGCGGGAGGGCGGGAGCAGTTCTTC. This translates into CASSSPSGLAGGREQFF.

This clone was detected only once. The chain combines TRBV7-2 with TRBJ2-3; 9 positions match TRBD2. Germline lookup yields CDR1 SGHTA and CDR2 FQGNSA. The V and J ends lost 0 bases and 7 bases, in that order; junction bases with no gene match: 2. This CDR3 comprises 14 residues. CDR3 DNA: TGTGCCAGCAGCTTAGCTAGCGGGGGACATACGCAGTATTTT. Its protein product is CASSLASGGHTQYF. Combining the CDR3 with reference TRBV7-2 and TRBJ2-3 gives the whole variable domain GAGVSQSPSNKVTEKGKDVELRCDPISGHTALYWYRQSLGQGLEFLIYFQGNSAPDKSGLPSDRFSAERTGGSVSTLTIQRTQQEDSAVYLCASSLASGGHTQYFGPGTRLTVL.

This clone is a singleton in its sample. V usage is TRBV6-5 and J usage is TRBJ2-7; D remains ambiguous. The CDR3 runs to 11 residues. Trimming stripped 7 bases from V and 6 bases from J, with 10 bases between. Germline V CDR1 and CDR2: MNHEY, SVGAGI. CDR3 sequence: CASTNFGEQYF. CDR3 bases: TGTGCCAGCACTAACTTTGGCGAGCAGTACTTC.

This sequence joins TRBV6-5 and TRBJ2-1, with D unclear. Germline V gene data show CDR1 as MNHEY and CDR2 as SVGAGI. V was clipped by 5 bases and J by 7 bases, with 15 bases between them. The CDR3 is 14 amino acids. The CDR3 DNA is TGTGCCAGCAGTCCTCGTGCACTCTTGAATGAGCAGTTCTTC. Translation gives CASSPRALLNEQFF.

The J gene is TRBJ2-2, the V gene TRBV29-1; TRBD1 or TRBD2 may be the D gene (5 bases each). Germline CDR1 reads SQVTM; CDR2 reads ANQGSEA. V was shortened by 2 bases and J by 9 bases, with 10 bases between the two germline ends. There are 12 residues in the CDR3. The CDR3 nucleotides are TGCAGCGTTGAATACGGGGACCGGGAGCTGTTTTTT. Its translation: CSVEYGDRELFF.

The V gene is TRBV7-9, the J gene TRBJ2-5, with TRBD1 identical over 8 bases. This CDR3 contains 14 residues. The germline V gene has CDR1 SEHNR and CDR2 FQNEAQ (reference sequence). J gave up 6 bases and V 5 bases, and 8 bases lay outside the gene matches. The CDR3 region has the DNA TGTGCCAGCAGCCCTGGACAGGGATCGAAGACCCAGTACTTC. This encodes CASSPGQGSKTQYF.

This sequence joins TRBV4-3 and TRBJ2-7; D unclear. The germline V gene has CDR1 LGHNA and CDR2 YSLEER. This CDR3 has 13 residues. Trimming removed 6 bases at V and 5 bases at J, with 14 bases between. CDR3 region: CASSLVPSDEQYF. In nucleotides, the CDR3 is TGCGCCAGCAGTCTAGTCCCCAGCGACGAGCAGTACTTC.

This clone turned up a few times. The rearrangement links TRBV6-6 to TRBJ1-5; D is undetermined. Trimming left V 5 bases short and J 4 bases short, with 3 bases between. Germline assignment: CDR1 MNHNY and CDR2 SVGAGI (reference sequence). CDR3 length equals 11 residues. The CDR3: CASSQNQPQHF. The DNA for the CDR3 is TGTGCCAGCAGTCAGAATCAGCCCCAGCATTTT.

The chain uses TRBV7-2 and TRBJ2-1, with 7 positions matching TRBD2. CDR3 length: 17 residues. The germline CDR1 and CDR2 sequences are SGHTA and FQGNSA. The V gene end was trimmed by 5 bases and the J gene end by 0 bases; junction bases not matched to a gene: 10. The CDR3 protein is CASSLRTSVSSYNEQFF. The CDR3 DNA reads as TGTGCCAGCAGCCTTCGTACTAGCGTTAGCTCCTACAATGAGCAGTTCTTC.

The sample holds one count of this clone. The chain has TRBV5-1 and TRBJ2-7; the match to TRBD1 covers 9 bases. Trimming at V came to 3 bases and at J to 6 bases, leaving 13 bases not matched to a gene. CDR1 and CDR2 (germline): SGHRS, YFSETQ. The CDR3 is made up of 16 amino acids. CDR3 sequence (DNA): TGCGCCAGCAGCTCCCGAACGGGACAGGGAATGGCCGAGCAGTACTTC. Encoded protein: CASSSRTGQGMAEQYF. The full variable domain, its missing parts supplied by reference TRBV5-1 and TRBJ2-7, is KAGVTQTPRYLIKTRGQQVTLSCSPISGHRSVSWYQQTPGQGLQFLFEYFSETQRNKGNFPGRFSGRQFSNSRSEMNVSTLELGDSALYLCASSSRTGQGMAEQYFGPGTRLTVT.

This chain connects TRBV6-1 to TRBJ1-2; D ambiguous. The ends were cut back, 7 bases at V and 4 bases at J, with 13 bases in the middle. Germline-derived CDR1 and CDR2 are MNHNS and SASEGT. The CDR3 totals 13 residues. In nucleotides, the CDR3 is TGTGCCAGCAAGGGATGGGGAAGCTATGGCTACACCTTC. It encodes CASKGWGSYGYTF.

The genes are TRBV30 and TRBJ2-5; D not resolved. V lost 7 bases and J lost 2, with 14 bases in between. Germline V gene data show CDR1 as GTSNPN and CDR2 as SVGIG (reference sequence). CDR3 length: 13 residues. CDR3 amino acids: CASTPRLQETQYF. CDR3 sequence (DNA): TGTGCCTCCACCCCAAGGCTTCAAGAGACCCAGTACTTC.

This clone appeared once. The chain carries TRBV18 and TRBJ2-7; 10 positions agree with TRBD2. CDR3 size: 15 residues. V was clipped by 3 bases and J by 6 bases; unmatched bases: 8. The germline gives CDR1 KGHSH, CDR2 LQKENI. CDR3 protein: CASSPSGRLVGEQYF. CDR3 coding DNA: TGTGCCAGCTCACCTAGCGGGAGGTTGGTTGGCGAGCAGTACTTC.

The gene calls are TRBV7-8 and TRBJ2-7; D uncertain. Trimming removed 1 base from V and 2 bases from J, with 6 bases in between. The germline V gene encodes CDR1 SGHVS and CDR2 FQNEAQ. This CDR3 is built from 13 residues. CDR3 residues: CASSLGTTYEQYF. CDR3 DNA sequence: TGTGCCAGCAGCTTAGGTACGACCTACGAGCAGTACTTC.

The rearrangement uses TRBV7-2 and TRBJ2-7; 8 positions agree with TRBD2. V was clipped by 2 bases and J by 4 bases; unmatched bases: 1. This CDR3 is built from 13 residues. CDR1 SGHTA and CDR2 FQGNSA come from the germline V gene. The CDR3 sequence: CASSLPGGYEQYF. The CDR3 nucleotides read TGTGCCAGCAGCTTACCGGGAGGGTACGAGCAGTACTTC.

The rearrangement joins TRBV9 to TRBJ1-1, with a tentative D call TRBD1 (5 bases). Trimming cost V 4 bases and J 5 bases, with 21 bases left between them. Germline V gene data show CDR1 as SGDLS and CDR2 as YYNGEE. CDR3 length equals 16 residues. CDR3 amino acids: CASSLGQGLSVTEAFF. Written as DNA, the CDR3 is TGTGCCAGCAGCCTGGGGCAGGGTCTGAGTGTTACTGAAGCTTTCTTT.

The chain couples TRBV13 to TRBJ1-3; 9 bases match TRBD1. This CDR3 region has 14 residues. The germline gives CDR1 PRHDT, CDR2 FYEKMQ (reference sequence). With V trimmed by 4 bases and J by 3 bases, 1 base remained unmatched. The CDR3 here is CASSWGQGGNTIYF. Written as DNA, the CDR3 is TGTGCCAGCAGCTGGGGACAGGGTGGAAACACCATATATTTT.